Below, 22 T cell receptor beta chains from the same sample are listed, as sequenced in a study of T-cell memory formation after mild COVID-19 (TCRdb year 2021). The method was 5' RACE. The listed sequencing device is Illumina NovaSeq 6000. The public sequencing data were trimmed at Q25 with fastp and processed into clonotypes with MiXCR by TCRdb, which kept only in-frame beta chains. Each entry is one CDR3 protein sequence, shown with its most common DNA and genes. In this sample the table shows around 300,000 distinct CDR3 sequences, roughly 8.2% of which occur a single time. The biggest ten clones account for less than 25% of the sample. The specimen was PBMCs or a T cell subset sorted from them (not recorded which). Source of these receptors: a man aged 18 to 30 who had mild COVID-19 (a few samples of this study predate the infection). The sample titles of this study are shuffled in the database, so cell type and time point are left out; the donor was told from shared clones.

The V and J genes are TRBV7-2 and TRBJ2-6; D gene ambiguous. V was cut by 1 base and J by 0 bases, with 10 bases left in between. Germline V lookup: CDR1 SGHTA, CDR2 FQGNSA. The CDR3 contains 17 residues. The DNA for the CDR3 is TGTGCCAGCAGCTTAGTGGGCGGCAACTCTGGGGCCAACGTCCTGACTTTC. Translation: CASSLVGGNSGANVLTF.

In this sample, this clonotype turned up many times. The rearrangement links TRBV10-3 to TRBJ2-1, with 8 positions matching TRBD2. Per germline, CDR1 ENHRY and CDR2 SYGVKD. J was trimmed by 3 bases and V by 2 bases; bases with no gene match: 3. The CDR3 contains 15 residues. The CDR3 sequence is CAISEQRGHYNEQFF. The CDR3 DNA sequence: TGTGCCATCAGTGAGCAGCGGGGGCACTACAATGAGCAGTTCTTC.

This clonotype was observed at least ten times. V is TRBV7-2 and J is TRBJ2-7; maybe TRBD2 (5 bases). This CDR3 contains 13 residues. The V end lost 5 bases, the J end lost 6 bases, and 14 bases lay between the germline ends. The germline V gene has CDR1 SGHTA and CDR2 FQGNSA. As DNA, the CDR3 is TGTGCCAGCAGCCGGGATTTTAAGGGCGAGCAGTACGTC. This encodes CASSRDFKGEQYV.

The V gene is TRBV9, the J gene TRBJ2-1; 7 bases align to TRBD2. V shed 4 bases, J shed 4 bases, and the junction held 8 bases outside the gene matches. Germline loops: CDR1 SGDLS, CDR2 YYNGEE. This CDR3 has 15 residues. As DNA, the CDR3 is TGTGCCAGCAGCCCCTTTGGCGGGGGATACAATGAGCAGTTCTTC. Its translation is CASSPFGGGYNEQFF.

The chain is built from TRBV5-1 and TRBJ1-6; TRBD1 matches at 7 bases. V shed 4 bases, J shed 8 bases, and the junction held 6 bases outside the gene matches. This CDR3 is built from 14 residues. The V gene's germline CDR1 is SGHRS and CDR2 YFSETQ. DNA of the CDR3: TGCGCCAGCAGCCGACAGGGTTTGTATTCACCCCTCCACTTT. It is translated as CASSRQGLYSPLHF.

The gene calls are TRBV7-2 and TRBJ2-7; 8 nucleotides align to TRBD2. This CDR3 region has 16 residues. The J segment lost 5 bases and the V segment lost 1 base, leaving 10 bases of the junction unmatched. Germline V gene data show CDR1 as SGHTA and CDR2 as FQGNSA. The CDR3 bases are TGTGCCAGCAGCTTAGGAGGCGGGAGGTCTAATAACGAGCAGTACTTC. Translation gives CASSLGGGRSNNEQYF.

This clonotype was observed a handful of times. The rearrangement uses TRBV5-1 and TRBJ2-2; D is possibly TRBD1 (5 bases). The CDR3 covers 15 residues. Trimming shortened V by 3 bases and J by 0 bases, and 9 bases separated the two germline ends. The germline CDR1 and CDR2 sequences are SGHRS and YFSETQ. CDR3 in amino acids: CASSSTASNTGELFF. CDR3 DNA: TGCGCCAGCAGCTCGACAGCTTCGAACACCGGGGAGCTGTTTTTT. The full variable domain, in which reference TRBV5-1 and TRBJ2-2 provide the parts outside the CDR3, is KAGVTQTPRYLIKTRGQQVTLSCSPISGHRSVSWYQQTPGQGLQFLFEYFSETQRNKGNFPGRFSGRQFSNSRSEMNVSTLELGDSALYLCASSSTASNTGELFFGEGSRLTVL.

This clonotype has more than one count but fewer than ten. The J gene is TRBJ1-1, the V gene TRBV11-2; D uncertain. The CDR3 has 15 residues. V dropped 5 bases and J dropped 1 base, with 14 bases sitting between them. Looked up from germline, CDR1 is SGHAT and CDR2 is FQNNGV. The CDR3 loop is CASSPNLIWNTEAFF. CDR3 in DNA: TGTGCCAGCAGCCCCAACCTGATTTGGAACACTGAAGCTTTCTTT.

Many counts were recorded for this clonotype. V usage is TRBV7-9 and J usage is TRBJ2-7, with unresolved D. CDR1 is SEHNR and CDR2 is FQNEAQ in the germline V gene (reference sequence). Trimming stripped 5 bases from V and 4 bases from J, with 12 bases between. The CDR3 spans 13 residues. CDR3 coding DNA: TGTGCCAGCAGCCCTATCGGGCTATACGAGCAGTACGTC. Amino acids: CASSPIGLYEQYV.

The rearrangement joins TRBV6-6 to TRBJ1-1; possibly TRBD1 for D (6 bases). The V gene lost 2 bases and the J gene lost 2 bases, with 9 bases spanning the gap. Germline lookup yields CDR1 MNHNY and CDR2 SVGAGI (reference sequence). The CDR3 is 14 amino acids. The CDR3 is CASSYGTSNTEAFF. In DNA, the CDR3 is TGTGCCAGCAGTTACGGGACATCTAACACTGAAGCTTTCTTT.

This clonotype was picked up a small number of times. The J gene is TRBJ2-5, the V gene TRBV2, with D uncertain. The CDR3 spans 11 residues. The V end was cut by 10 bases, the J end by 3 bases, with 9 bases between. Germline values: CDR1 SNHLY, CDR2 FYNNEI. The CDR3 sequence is CANSFEETQYF. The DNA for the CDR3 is TGTGCCAACAGCTTCGAAGAGACCCAGTACTTC.

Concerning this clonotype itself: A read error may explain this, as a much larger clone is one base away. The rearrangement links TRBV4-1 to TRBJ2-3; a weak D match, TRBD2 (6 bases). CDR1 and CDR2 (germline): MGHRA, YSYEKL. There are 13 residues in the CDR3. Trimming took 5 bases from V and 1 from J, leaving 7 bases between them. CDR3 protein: CASSCGGTDTQYF. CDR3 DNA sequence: TGCGCCAGCAGCTGCGGGGGCACAGATACGCAGTATTTT.

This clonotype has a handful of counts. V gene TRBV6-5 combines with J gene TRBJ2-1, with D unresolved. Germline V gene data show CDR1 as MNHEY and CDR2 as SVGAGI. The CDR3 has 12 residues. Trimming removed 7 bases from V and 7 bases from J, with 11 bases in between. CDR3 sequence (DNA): TGTGCCAGCAAAACCTTGCTAAATGAGCAGTTCTTC. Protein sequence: CASKTLLNEQFF.

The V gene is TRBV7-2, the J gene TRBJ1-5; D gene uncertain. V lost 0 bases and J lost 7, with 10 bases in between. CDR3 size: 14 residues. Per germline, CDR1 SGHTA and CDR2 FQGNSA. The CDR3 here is CASSLASSSQPQHF. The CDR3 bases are TGTGCCAGCAGCTTAGCCTCATCTAGCCAGCCCCAGCATTTT.

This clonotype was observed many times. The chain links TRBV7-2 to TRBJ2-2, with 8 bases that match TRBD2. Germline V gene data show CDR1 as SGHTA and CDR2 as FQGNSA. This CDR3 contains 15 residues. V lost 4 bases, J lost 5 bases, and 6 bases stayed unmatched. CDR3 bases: TGTGCCAGCAGCTCCCCTCGGGAGGGAACCGGGGAGCTGTTTTTT. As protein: CASSSPREGTGELFF.

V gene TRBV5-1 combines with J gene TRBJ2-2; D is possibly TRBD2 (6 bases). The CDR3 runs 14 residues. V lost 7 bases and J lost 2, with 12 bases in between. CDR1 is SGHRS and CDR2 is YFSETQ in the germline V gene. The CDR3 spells CASHRGTNTGELFF. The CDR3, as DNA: TGCGCCAGCCATCGGGGGACTAACACCGGGGAGCTGTTTTTT.

The CDR3 loop reads CASSLDSPGNEQFF. The CDR3, as DNA: TGTGCCAGCAGCTTAGACTCCCCCGGGAATGAGCAGTTCTTC. The V call is TRBV7-9, the J call TRBJ2-1; no clear D. With 1 base removed from V and 7 bases from J, the gap between germline ends came to 11 bases. Germline V gives CDR1 SEHNR, CDR2 FQNEAQ (reference sequence). This CDR3 comprises 14 residues.

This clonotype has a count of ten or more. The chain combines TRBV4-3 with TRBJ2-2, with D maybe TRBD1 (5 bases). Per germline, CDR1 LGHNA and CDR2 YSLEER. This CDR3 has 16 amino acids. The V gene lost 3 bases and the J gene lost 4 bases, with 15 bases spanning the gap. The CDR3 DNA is TGCGCCAGCAGCCAGATCTCGGCAGGGCGCACCGGGGAGCTGTTTTTT. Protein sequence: CASSQISAGRTGELFF.

CDR3 nucleotides: TGCGCCAGCAGCTTGGAAGGGGACAGCTCTGGAAACACCATATATTTT. Amino acid sequence: CASSLEGDSSGNTIYF. The chain links TRBV5-1 to TRBJ1-3; 7 bases line up with TRBD1. V lost 0 bases to trimming and J lost 0 bases; unmatched junction nucleotides: 3. This CDR3 has 16 residues. Germline V lookup: CDR1 SGHRS, CDR2 YFSETQ.

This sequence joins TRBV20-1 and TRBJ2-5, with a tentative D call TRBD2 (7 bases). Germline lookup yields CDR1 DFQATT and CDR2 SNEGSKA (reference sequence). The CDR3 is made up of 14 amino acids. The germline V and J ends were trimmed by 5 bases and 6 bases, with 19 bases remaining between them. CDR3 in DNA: TGCAGTGCTCAGAGTCGGGGGGCCCAGAAGACCCAGTACTTC. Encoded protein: CSAQSRGAQKTQYF.

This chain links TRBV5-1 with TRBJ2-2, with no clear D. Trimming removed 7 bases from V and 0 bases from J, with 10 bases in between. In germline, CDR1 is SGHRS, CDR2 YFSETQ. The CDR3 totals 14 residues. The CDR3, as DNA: TGCGCCAGCTTGGAGCAATCGAACACCGGGGAGCTGTTTTTT. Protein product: CASLEQSNTGELFF.

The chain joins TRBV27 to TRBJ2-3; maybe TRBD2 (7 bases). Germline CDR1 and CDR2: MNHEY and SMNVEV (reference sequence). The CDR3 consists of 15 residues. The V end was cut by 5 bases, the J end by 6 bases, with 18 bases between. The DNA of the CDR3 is TGTGCCAGCAGTCCTGGGGGGGGCTGGGGGGATACGCAGTATTTT. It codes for CASSPGGGWGDTQYF.